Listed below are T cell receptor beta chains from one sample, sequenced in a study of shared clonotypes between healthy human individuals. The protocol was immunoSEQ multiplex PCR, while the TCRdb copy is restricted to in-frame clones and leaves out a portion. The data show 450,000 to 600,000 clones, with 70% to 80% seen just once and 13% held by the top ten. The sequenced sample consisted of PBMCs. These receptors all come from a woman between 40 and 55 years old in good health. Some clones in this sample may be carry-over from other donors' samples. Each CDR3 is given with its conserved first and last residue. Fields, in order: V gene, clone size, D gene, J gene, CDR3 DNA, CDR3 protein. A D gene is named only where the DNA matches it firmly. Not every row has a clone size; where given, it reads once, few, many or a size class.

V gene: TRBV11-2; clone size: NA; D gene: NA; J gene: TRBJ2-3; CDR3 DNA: TGTGCCAGCAGCTTAGTTGGAAGCACAGATACGCAGTATTTT; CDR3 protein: CASSLVGSTDTQYF
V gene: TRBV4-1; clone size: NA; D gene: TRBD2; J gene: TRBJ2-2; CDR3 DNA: TGCGCCAGCAGGCCTTGGGGAGGGGCGCGCACCGGGGAGCTGTTTTTT; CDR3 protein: CASRPWGGARTGELFF
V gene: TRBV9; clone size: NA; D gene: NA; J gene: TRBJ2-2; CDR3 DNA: TGTGCCAGCAGCCGAACACTTACTAGCTTCGGCGGGGAGCTGTTTTTT; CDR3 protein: CASSRTLTSFGGELFF
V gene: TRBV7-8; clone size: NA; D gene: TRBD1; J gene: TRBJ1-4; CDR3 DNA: TGTGCCAGCAGCCAGGGGGGTACAAATGAAAAACTGTTTTTT; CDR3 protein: CASSQGGTNEKLFF
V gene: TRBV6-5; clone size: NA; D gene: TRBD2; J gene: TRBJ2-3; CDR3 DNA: TGTGCCAGCAGCCCCGGCGCGGGAGGCACAGATACGCAGTATTTT; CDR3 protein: CASSPGAGGTDTQYF
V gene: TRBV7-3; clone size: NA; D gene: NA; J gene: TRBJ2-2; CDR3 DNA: TGTGCCAGCAGCTGGTTTGCCCCCCGTTCAGCCGGGGAGCTGTTTTTT; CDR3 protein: CASSWFAPRSAGELFF
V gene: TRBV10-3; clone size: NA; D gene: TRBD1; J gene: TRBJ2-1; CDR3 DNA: TGTGCCATCAGTGGGACAGGGGCCAGCTCCTACAATGAGCAGTTCTTC; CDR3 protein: CAISGTGASSYNEQFF
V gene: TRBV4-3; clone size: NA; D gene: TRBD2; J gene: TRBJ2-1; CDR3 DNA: TGCGCCAGCAGCCAATCGATCCTAGCGGGAGGGCCTCGGGAGCAGTTCTTC; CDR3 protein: CASSQSILAGGPREQFF
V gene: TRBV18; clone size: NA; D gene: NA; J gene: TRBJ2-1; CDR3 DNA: TGTGCCAGCTCACCACGGGCCCGGGACTCCTCCTACAATGAGCAGTTCTTC; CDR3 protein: CASSPRARDSSYNEQFF
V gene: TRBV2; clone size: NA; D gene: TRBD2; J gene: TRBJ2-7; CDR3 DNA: TGTGCCAGCAGGGGGATAGCGGGAGATCGGGAGCAGTACTTC; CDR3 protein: CASRGIAGDREQYF
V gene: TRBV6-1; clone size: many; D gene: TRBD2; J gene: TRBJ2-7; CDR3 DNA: TGTGCCAGCAGCGGGGGACTAGGGGGCTCCTACGAGCAGTACTTC; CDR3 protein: CASSGGLGGSYEQYF
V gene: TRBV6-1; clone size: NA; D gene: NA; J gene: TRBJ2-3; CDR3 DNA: TGTGCCAGCAACCGGGACCCATACACAGATACGCAGTATTTT; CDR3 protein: CASNRDPYTDTQYF
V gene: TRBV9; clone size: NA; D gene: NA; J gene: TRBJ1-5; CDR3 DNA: TGTGCCAGCAGCGTAGGGGGGGAGCTAAATCAGCCCCAGCATTTT; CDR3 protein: CASSVGGELNQPQHF
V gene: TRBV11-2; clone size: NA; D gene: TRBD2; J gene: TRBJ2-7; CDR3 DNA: TGTGCCAGCAGCCAACCATTAGCGGGGCCGGACGAGCAGTACTTC; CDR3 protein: CASSQPLAGPDEQYF
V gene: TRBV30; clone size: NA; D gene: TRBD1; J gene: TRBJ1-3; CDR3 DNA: TGTGCCTGGAAGGGGGACAGGGGCCCCATATATTTT; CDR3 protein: CAWKGDRGPIYF
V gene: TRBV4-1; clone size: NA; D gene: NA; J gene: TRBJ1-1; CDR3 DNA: TGCGCCAGCAGCCACCATGGGGCAGGCACTGAAGCTTTCTTT; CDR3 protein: CASSHHGAGTEAFF
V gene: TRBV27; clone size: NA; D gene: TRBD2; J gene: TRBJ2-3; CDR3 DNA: TGTGCCAGCAGTTACGGACTAGCGGGGCGTGTCATGACAGATACGCAGTATTTT; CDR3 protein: CASSYGLAGRVMTDTQYF
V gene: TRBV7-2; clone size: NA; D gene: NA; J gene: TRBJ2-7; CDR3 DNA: TGTGCCAGCAGCCCCGGTGGGACGGACTACGAGCAGTACTTC; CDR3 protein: CASSPGGTDYEQYF
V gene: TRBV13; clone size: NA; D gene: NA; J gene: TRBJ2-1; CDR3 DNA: TGTGCCAGCAGCTTGTTGAATGAGCAGTTCTTC; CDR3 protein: CASSLLNEQFF
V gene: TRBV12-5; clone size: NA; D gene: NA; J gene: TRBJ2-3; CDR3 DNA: TGTGCTAGTGGTTTGGACTCACGAGGGACGCAGTATTTT; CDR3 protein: CASGLDSRGTQYF
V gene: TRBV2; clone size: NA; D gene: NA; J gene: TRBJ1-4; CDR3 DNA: TGTGCCAGCAGGTTCTTGGTTTCAACTAATGAAAAACTGTTTTTT; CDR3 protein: CASRFLVSTNEKLFF
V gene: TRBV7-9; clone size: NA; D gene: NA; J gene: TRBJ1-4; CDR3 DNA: TGTGCCAGCAGCCCTGACGGGGGGAATGAAAAACTGTTTTTT; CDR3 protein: CASSPDGGNEKLFF
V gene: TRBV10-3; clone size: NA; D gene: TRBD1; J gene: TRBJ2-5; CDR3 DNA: TGTGCCATCAGTAACCCAACAGGGGCGGAGACCCAGTACTTC; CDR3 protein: CAISNPTGAETQYF
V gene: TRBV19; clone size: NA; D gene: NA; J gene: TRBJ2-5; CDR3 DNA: TGTGCCAGTAGTATAAGGCAGGATCAGGAGACCCAGTACTTC; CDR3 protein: CASSIRQDQETQYF
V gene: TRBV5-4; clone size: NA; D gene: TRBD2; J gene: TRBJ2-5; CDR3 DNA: TGTGCCAGCAGCTCGGGGACTAGCGGGAGGGCCTTGCAAGAGACCCAGTACTTC; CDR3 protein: CASSSGTSGRALQETQYF
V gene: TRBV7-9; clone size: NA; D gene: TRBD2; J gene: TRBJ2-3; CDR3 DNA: TGTGCCAGCAGCTTTGGTGGGAGGGCCTGGGATACGCAGTATTTT; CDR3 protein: CASSFGGRAWDTQYF
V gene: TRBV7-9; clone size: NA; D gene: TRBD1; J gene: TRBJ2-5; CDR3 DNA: TGTGCCAGCAGCTTATTGCAGGGGGAAGAGACCCAGTACTTC; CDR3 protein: CASSLLQGEETQYF
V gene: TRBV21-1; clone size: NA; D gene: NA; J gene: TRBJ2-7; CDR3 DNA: TGTGCCAGCTCCGAGGGCAGTTCCGCCGAGCAGTACTTC; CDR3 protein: CASSEGSSAEQYF
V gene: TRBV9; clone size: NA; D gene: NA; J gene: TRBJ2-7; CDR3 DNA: TGTGCCAGCAGCGCGAGGGGGGCGACACCTTACGAGCAGTACTTC; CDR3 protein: CASSARGATPYEQYF
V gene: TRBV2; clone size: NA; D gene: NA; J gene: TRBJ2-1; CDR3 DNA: TGTGCCAGCAGCAGGGGACTAAAGCAGTTCTTC; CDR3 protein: CASSRGLKQFF
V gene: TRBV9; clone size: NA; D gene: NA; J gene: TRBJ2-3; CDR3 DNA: TGTGCCAGCAGCGTAGACGTTCGAGCACCAGACACGCAGTATTTT; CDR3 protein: CASSVDVRAPDTQYF
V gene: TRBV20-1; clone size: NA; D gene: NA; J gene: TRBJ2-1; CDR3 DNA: TGCAGTGCTGCTCGTAATGAGCAGTTCTTC; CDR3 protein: CSAARNEQFF
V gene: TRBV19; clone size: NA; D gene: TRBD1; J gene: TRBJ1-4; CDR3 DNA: TGTGCCAGTAGCCTTGACAGGGGGAACGAAAAACTGTTTTTT; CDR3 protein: CASSLDRGNEKLFF
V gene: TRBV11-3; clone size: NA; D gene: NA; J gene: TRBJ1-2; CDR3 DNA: TGTGCCAGCAGCTCACAGGGAACGTCTGGTGGCTACACCTTC; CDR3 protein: CASSSQGTSGGYTF
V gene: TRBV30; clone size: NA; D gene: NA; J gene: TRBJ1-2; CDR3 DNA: TGTGCCTGGAAGGGCGGCTATGGCTACACCTTC; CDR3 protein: CAWKGGYGYTF
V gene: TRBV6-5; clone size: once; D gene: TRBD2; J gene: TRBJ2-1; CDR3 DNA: TGTGCCAGCAGTTGGGGCCCGGGACTAGCAAGCAATGAGCAGTTCTTC; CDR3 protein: CASSWGPGLASNEQFF
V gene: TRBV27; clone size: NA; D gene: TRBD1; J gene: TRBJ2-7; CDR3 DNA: TGTGCCAGCAGTTTATCGAGGGACAGGGGATTCTACGAGCAGTACTTC; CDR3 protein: CASSLSRDRGFYEQYF
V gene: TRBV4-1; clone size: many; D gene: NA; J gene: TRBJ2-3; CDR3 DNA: TGCGCCAGCAGCCCCCAGAAGGTCGGGACTGAGACAGATACGCAGTATTTT; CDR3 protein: CASSPQKVGTETDTQYF
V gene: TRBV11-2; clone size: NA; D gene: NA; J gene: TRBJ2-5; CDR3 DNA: TGTGCCAGCAGCTTCGGGGCCGCCTGGGGCCAAGAGACCCAGTACTTC; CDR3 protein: CASSFGAAWGQETQYF
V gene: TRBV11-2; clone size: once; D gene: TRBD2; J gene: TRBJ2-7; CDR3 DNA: TGTGCCAGCAGCGAGTCTAGCGGGCCTTACGAGCAGTACTTC; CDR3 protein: CASSESSGPYEQYF
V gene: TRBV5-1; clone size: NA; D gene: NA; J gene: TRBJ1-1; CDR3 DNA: TGCGCCAGCAGCTTGGATGGGGTCAGAGGCACTGAAGCTTTCTTT; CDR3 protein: CASSLDGVRGTEAFF
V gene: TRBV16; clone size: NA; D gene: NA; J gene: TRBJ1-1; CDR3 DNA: TGTGCCAGCAGCCAGGGGTCTGAAGCTTTCTTT; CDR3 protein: CASSQGSEAFF
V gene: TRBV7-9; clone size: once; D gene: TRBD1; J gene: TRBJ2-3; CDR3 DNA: TGTGCCAGCAGCTATAGGACAGGGGGCACAGATACGCAGTATTTT; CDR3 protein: CASSYRTGGTDTQYF
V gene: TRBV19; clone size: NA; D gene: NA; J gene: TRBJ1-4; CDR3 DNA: TGTGCCAGTAGTATAGGAAGAAAACTGTTTTTT; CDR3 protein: CASSIGRKLFF
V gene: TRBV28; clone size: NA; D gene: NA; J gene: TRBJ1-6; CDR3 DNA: TGTGCCAGCAGTTCATGGGGGGGCTATAATTCACCCCTCCACTTT; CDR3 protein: CASSSWGGYNSPLHF